The 7 T cell receptor beta chains listed next were all sequenced from one sample in a study of cytomegalovirus exposure and HLA in healthy donors. In the PCR, 60 Vbeta and 13 Jbeta primers were used. Repertoires were generated with immunoSEQ multiplex PCR, while TCRdb's copy carries only in-frame clones and drops some. In the table there are a few hundred thousand clones, approximately 79% of which are singletons. Sequences were obtained from PBMCs. All receptors come from a girl aged 2 to 9 in good health and CMV-seronegative.

The chain has TRBV18 and TRBJ1-1; D call uncertain. V dropped 0 bases and J dropped 6 bases, with 11 bases sitting between them. CDR3 length: 14 amino acids. Germline V gene data show CDR1 as KGHSH and CDR2 as LQKENI. CDR3 region: CASSPPQRIPEAFF. DNA of the CDR3: TGTGCCAGCTCACCACCGCAGAGGATTCCTGAAGCTTTCTTT.

The V and J genes are TRBV4-1 and TRBJ2-2, with no clear D. This CDR3 region has 15 residues. The V gene lost 0 bases and the J gene lost 4 bases, with 9 bases spanning the gap. Per germline, CDR1 MGHRA and CDR2 YSYEKL. The CDR3 sequence is CASSQEAGGTGELFF. CDR3 sequence (DNA): TGCGCCAGCAGCCAAGAGGCAGGTGGCACCGGGGAGCTGTTTTTT.

This clone showed up just a few times. In DNA, the CDR3 is TGTGCCAGCAGCCCCACTTATAGGGGGCCCTACGAGCAGTACTTC. It yields the protein CASSPTYRGPYEQYF. The chain joins TRBV7-8 to TRBJ2-7; TRBD1 aligns across 7 bases. Germline CDR1 is SGHVS and CDR2 is FQNEAQ. This CDR3 comprises 15 residues. The junction had 9 bases not matched to a gene; V was cut back by 5 bases and J by 2 bases.

Details on this clone: The junction departs from germline at one end; a sequencing error may be responsible. V is TRBV6-1 and J is TRBJ2-5; TRBD1 matches 7 bases. The CDR3 is 16 residues long. Germline V gene sequence: CDR1 MNHNS, CDR2 SASEGT. The CDR3 loop reads CASSEEPRGGYWTQYF. DNA of the CDR3: TGTGCCAGCAGCGAAGAACCGAGAGGGGGCTACTGGACCCAGTACTTC.

This chain connects TRBV20-1 to TRBJ1-3; possibly TRBD1 for D (6 bases). In germline, CDR1 is DFQATT, CDR2 SNEGSKA (reference sequence). The CDR3 runs to 11 residues. The V and J ends lost 5 bases and 4 bases respectively, with 6 bases between them. CDR3 DNA: TGCAGTGCTGGACAGGGAAACACCATATATTTT. Its translation is CSAGQGNTIYF.

The V and J genes are TRBV19 and TRBJ1-2, with unresolved D. Germline V gene data show CDR1 as LNHDA and CDR2 as SQIVND (reference sequence). Between the trimmed V and J ends, which lost 2 bases and 4 bases, there was a span of 14 bases. This CDR3 is 15 amino acids long. The CDR3 DNA sequence: TGTGCCAGTAGTATAAAAGTAGCAACGGGCTATGGCTACACCTTC. This sequence encodes CASSIKVATGYGYTF. The whole variable domain, remainder taken from reference TRBV19 and TRBJ1-2, is DGGITQSPKYLFRKEGQNVTLSCEQNLNHDAMYWYRQDPGQGLRLIYYSQIVNDFQKGDIAEGYSVSREKKESFPLTVTSAQKNPTAFYLCASSIKVATGYGYTFGSGTRLTVV.

This chain links TRBV19 with TRBJ2-1; 11 bases match TRBD2. In germline, CDR1 is LNHDA, CDR2 SQIVND (reference sequence). The junction had 4 bases not matched to a gene; V was cut back by 4 bases and J by 5 bases. The CDR3 extends over 15 amino acids. The CDR3 coding sequence is TGTGCCAGTAGTAATAGCGGGGGGGGAAACAATGAGCAGTTCTTC. Protein: CASSNSGGGNNEQFF.